Listed below are T cell receptor beta chains from one sample, sequenced in a study of blood T cell repertoires in COVID-19. Libraries were prepared by immunoSEQ multiplex PCR; TCRdb keeps only in-frame clonotypes and omits some of them. The sample lists some 210,000 clones; 90% to 95% were seen once. Sequencing was carried out using peripheral blood. These receptors were collected from a man aged 60 to 69 with COVID-19, enrolled during active disease. Each CDR3 is given with its conserved first and last residue.

V,J,length,CDR3
TRBV7-2,TRBJ1-6,16,CASSLGEYRDNSPLHF
TRBV24-1,TRBJ2-2,14,CATSDPRVTGELFF
TRBV2,TRBJ1-1,14,CASSLNPGGTEAFF
TRBV14,TRBJ2-7,12,CAIPDSRDEQYF
TRBV6-2/TRBV6-3,TRBJ2-3,16,CASSYPSGRVSDTQYF
TRBV30,TRBJ1-6,16,CAWSQERRIVNSPLHF
TRBV7-3,TRBJ2-7,16,CASSLGPSGGPYEQYF
TRBV3-1/TRBV3-2,TRBJ1-1,15,CASSQYAGMNTEAFF
TRBV19,TRBJ1-2,14,CASSMGTGFYGYTF
TRBV24-1,TRBJ1-5,14,CATSDLPQGAPQHF
TRBV3-1/TRBV3-2,TRBJ1-2,14,CASSQGGSPRGYTF
TRBV5-5,TRBJ2-7,17,CASSFFHSRTGAYEQYF
TRBV6-1,TRBJ1-2,15,CASSEKRGTNYGYTF
TRBV19,TRBJ1-1,16,CASSTLPRTMNTEAFF
TRBV10-3,TRBJ1-2,14,CAISGGTANYGYTF
TRBV6-5,TRBJ1-2,14,CASRPDRGLYGYTF
TRBV11-2,TRBJ2-6,15,CASSSETGGANVLTF
TRBV6-1,TRBJ2-3,15,CASSERAGVTDTQYF
TRBV9,TRBJ2-3,14,CASSVGQFTDTQYF
TRBV11-2,TRBJ2-2,15,CASSLGRANTGELFF
TRBV27,TRBJ1-5,15,CASSFLGLRSQPQHF
TRBV20-1,TRBJ2-1,15,CSASGGSSSYNEQFF
TRBV21-1,TRBJ1-6,12,CASSKATGPLHF
TRBV5-5,TRBJ2-1,17,CASSQRTSGTSYNEQFF
TRBV15,TRBJ1-3,16,CATSREQVFDGNTIYF
TRBV10-3,TRBJ1-5,16,CAISESPRQGGQPQHF
TRBV6-1,TRBJ2-2,15,CASSEVRQATGELFF
TRBV28,TRBJ2-3,14,CASKDQAGGHTQYF
TRBV7-2,TRBJ2-7,15,CASSHGWGTYSEQYF
TRBV7-9,TRBJ1-2,13,CASSLSSNYGYTF
TRBV29-1,TRBJ1-2,10,CSVDGGGYTF
TRBV18,TRBJ2-7,15,CASSPPGQIQYEQYF
TRBV5-1,TRBJ1-2,13,CASSLVGARGYTF
TRBV11-2,TRBJ1-6,14,CASSSQGANSPLHF
TRBV2,TRBJ2-3,15,CASSGNPSSTDTQYF
TRBV3-1/TRBV3-2,TRBJ1-2,13,CASSQGDSYGYTF
TRBV6-5,TRBJ2-7,13,CASSYEGAYEQYF
TRBV19,TRBJ2-7,15,CASSISGGASYEQYF
TRBV4-3,TRBJ2-7,15,CASSQDREISYEQYF
TRBV20-1,TRBJ1-6,13,CSARVATNSPLHF
TRBV7-3,TRBJ2-2,15,CASSDSGRATGELFF
TRBV6-5,TRBJ1-1,15,CASSYSGRVNTEAFF
TRBV27,TRBJ1-6,17,CASSSRSVGSYNSPLHF
TRBV11-2,TRBJ2-5,16,CASSLRVTPGGETQYF
TRBV19,TRBJ1-5,16,CASTPDRGLNNQPQHF
TRBV19,TRBJ1-5,12,CASTTPNQPQHF
TRBV19,TRBJ1-2,16,CASNKGQGRSNYGYTF
TRBV11-2,TRBJ1-1,16,CASSLVVWTDNTEAFF
TRBV11-3,TRBJ2-1,15,CASSQGTGLGYEQFF
TRBV3-1/TRBV3-2,TRBJ1-1,14,CASSQGHFNTEAFF
TRBV6-6,TRBJ2-2,16,CASSYSGSANTGELFF
TRBV27,TRBJ2-1,17,CASSPRASGRVVNEQFF
TRBV3-1/TRBV3-2,TRBJ1-3,15,CASSQQGQETDTIYF
TRBV28,TRBJ1-6,14,CASNLDRGKLPLHF
TRBV12-3/TRBV12-4,TRBJ1-1,12,CASSAFGREAFF
TRBV5-4,TRBJ1-1,14,CASSLEGVNTEAFF
TRBV19,TRBJ1-1,14,CASRRGSENTEAFF